This T cell receptor (beta chain) was observed in a study of cytomegalovirus exposure and HLA in healthy donors. Primers: 60 Vbeta forward and 13 Jbeta reverse. The assay was immunoSEQ multiplex PCR, and TCRdb's table has in-frame clones only and misses some. The sample records about 170,000 clones, 75% to 85% being singletons. CDR3 length: 16 amino acids. Germline trimming cut 6 bases from V and 1 base from J; bases unmatched to any gene: 5. Looked up from germline, CDR1 is SNHLY and CDR2 is FYNNEI. The V gene is TRBV2, the J gene TRBJ2-3, with 12 bases matching TRBD2. This clonotype was sampled from a woman aged 45-65 years in good health and CMV-seronegative. Sequencing input: PBMCs. The CDR3 DNA reads as TGTGCCAGCAGCCCTGGGACTAGCGGGCGCACAGATACGCAGTATTTT. Protein: CASSPGTSGRTDTQYF.